The rows below give T cell receptor beta chains drawn from one sample of a study of vaccination effects on CD4 cells after COVID-19. This table comes from immunoSEQ multiplex PCR, and its TCRdb copy is limited to in-frame clones, with some not included. Of around 24,000 clones in the sample, approximately 76% were seen once. The antigens for these receptors are not known. The material sequenced was CD4+ T cells from PBMCs cultured with SARS-CoV-2 spike peptides, taken before COVID-19 vaccination. The origin of the receptors is a human donor who had a prior SARS-CoV-2 infection. CDR3s include the opening cysteine and the closing phenylalanine or tryptophan. A D gene is named only where the DNA matches it firmly. Some rows mark clone size as missing; the rest say once, few, many or name a class of expanded clone.

TRBV9	.	TRBJ2-5	.	TGTGCCAGCAGCGTAGGGGTGCTGTCTACCCAAGAGACCCAGTACTTC	CASSVGVLSTQETQYF
TRBV6-5	.	TRBJ2-1	.	TGTGCCAGCAGTCTCAGGCGGGGCTCCTACAATGAGCAGTTCTTC	CASSLRRGSYNEQFF
TRBV6-5	.	TRBJ2-5	.	TGTGCCAGCAGTTCACCCCGGAGAGAGACCCAGTACTTC	CASSSPRRETQYF
TRBV28	few	TRBJ1-1	.	TGTGCCAGCAGGGGCCCAGGGTTCTCCCACTGGGAAGCTTTCTTT	CASRGPGFSHWEAFF
TRBV24-1	once	TRBJ2-2	.	TGTGCCACCAGTGATCCAGGGTACACCGGGGAGCTGTTTTTT	CATSDPGYTGELFF
TRBV7-2	few	TRBJ1-6	.	TGTGCCAGCAGCCCAAAGGGAAACTCCTATAATTCACCCCTCCACTTT	CASSPKGNSYNSPLHF
TRBV4-1	.	TRBJ1-1	.	TGCGCCAGCAGGGGAATGAGTTTGGGCGGCCGGAACACTGAAGCTTTCTTT	CASRGMSLGGRNTEAFF
TRBV6-1	.	TRBJ2-7	.	TGTGCCAGCAGTGAAACGGCGGATTCCTACGAGCAGTACTTC	CASSETADSYEQYF
TRBV9	once	TRBJ1-2	TRBD1	TGTGCCAGCAGCCCCTACGGGACAGGGGATCCTTATGGCTACACCTTC	CASSPYGTGDPYGYTF
TRBV6-2/TRBV6-3	.	TRBJ2-5	.	TGTGCCAGCAGCCGGGACACCCCGCAAGAGACCCAGTACTTC	CASSRDTPQETQYF
TRBV7-2	.	TRBJ1-1	.	TGTGCCAGCCGTGCCCAATTCGCGAACACTGAAGCTTTCTTT	CASRAQFANTEAFF
TRBV2	.	TRBJ2-7	.	TGTGCCAGCAGTGAAAGGGCGGGCGGGACCTTCTCCTACGAGCAGTACTTC	CASSERAGGTFSYEQYF
TRBV7-8	.	TRBJ2-1	.	TGTGCCAGCAGCTTATACAGGGCGTCCTACAATGAGCAGTTCTTC	CASSLYRASYNEQFF
TRBV5-4	few	TRBJ2-7	TRBD1	TGTGCCAGCAGCTCAACCGGGACAGGGACCTACGAGCAGTACTTC	CASSSTGTGTYEQYF
TRBV5-6	.	TRBJ2-1	TRBD2	TGTGCCAGCAGCTTCCCTAGCGGGGGTTACAATGAGCAGTTCTTC	CASSFPSGGYNEQFF
TRBV11-3	.	TRBJ1-6	.	TGTGCCAGCAGCCCGAGGACATCTAATTCACCCCTCCACTTT	CASSPRTSNSPLHF
TRBV7-2	.	TRBJ1-3	TRBD1	TGTGCCAGCAGCTTACGACAGGGCTCTGGAAACACCATATATTTT	CASSLRQGSGNTIYF
TRBV20-1	.	TRBJ2-5	.	TGCACCTCAAGCCTCGCAGAGACCCAGTACTTC	CTSSLAETQYF
TRBV9	.	TRBJ2-1	.	TGTGCCAGCGCGCTGGGGGGCAGTTACAATGAGCAGTTCTTC	CASALGGSYNEQFF
TRBV25-1	few	TRBJ1-2	TRBD1	TGTGCCAGCAGCCACAGGGGGGAAAACTATGGCTACACCTTC	CASSHRGENYGYTF
TRBV29-1	.	TRBJ2-1	TRBD2	TGCAGCGCTGCCGGACTAGCGGCCTACAATGAGCAGTTCTTC	CSAAGLAAYNEQFF
TRBV9	.	TRBJ2-2	.	TGTGCCAGCAGCGTAGCGGCGCATCTGGGGGCTGGCACCGGGGAGCTGTTTTTT	CASSVAAHLGAGTGELFF
TRBV30	.	TRBJ1-4	.	TGTGCCTGGAGTGGAGGCCAGAACCTGATAGCTGCAACTAATGAAAAACTGTTTTTT	CAWSGGQNLIAATNEKLFF
TRBV20-1	.	TRBJ2-3	TRBD2	TGCAGTGCTAGTTCGACTAGCGGACCCACAGATACGCAGTATTTT	CSASSTSGPTDTQYF
TRBV7-6	.	TRBJ2-3	.	TGTGCCAGCAGCTTAGTCCCCGGAGGCACAGATACGCAGTATTTT	CASSLVPGGTDTQYF
TRBV24-1	.	TRBJ1-2	.	TGTGCCACCAGTGATCTAAAGACGTTGACAGTTAACTATGGCTACACCTTC	CATSDLKTLTVNYGYTF
TRBV7-3	.	TRBJ2-1	.	TGTGCCAGCAGCTTAAGCAGGGGACTACACAATGAGCAGTTCTTC	CASSLSRGLHNEQFF
TRBV30	.	TRBJ2-2	.	TGTGCCTGGACGGGACATTCGAACACCGGGGAGCTGTTTTTT	CAWTGHSNTGELFF
TRBV18	few	TRBJ1-6	.	TGTGCCAGCTCACCACTGACTGGAAATTCACCCCTCCACTTT	CASSPLTGNSPLHF
TRBV5-5	.	TRBJ2-5	TRBD2	TGTGCCAGCAGCTTGTTGACTAGCGGGCACCAAGAGACCCAGTACTTC	CASSLLTSGHQETQYF
TRBV6-5	.	TRBJ1-2	.	TGTGCCAGCAGTTACGGGACCCCCCCGGACTATGGCTACACCTTC	CASSYGTPPDYGYTF
TRBV6-5	.	TRBJ2-3	.	TGTGCCAGTGCGGGCAGGGGCACAGATACGCAGTATTTT	CASAGRGTDTQYF
TRBV10-3	.	TRBJ2-1	TRBD2	TGTGCCGGCCAGCGGGAGATATGGGGAAACAATGAGCAGTTCTTC	CAGQREIWGNNEQFF